Below, 18 T cell receptor beta chains from the same sample are listed, as sequenced in a study of T cell responses to AZD1222 COVID-19 vaccine. Profiling relied on immunoSEQ multiplex PCR, and the TCRdb table lists in-frame clones only, not all of them. Among around 160,000 clones listed, roughly 94% were seen once. The sequenced sample was peripheral blood, obtained on day 0 of AZD1222 vaccination. These receptors were obtained from an adult in good health.

The chain joins TRBV5-1 to TRBJ2-1, with TRBD2 identical over 13 bases. The CDR3 covers 16 residues. Germline trimming cut 0 bases from V and 8 bases from J; bases unmatched to any gene: 5. The germline CDR1 and CDR2 sequences are SGHRS and YFSETQ. CDR3 bases: TGCGCCAGCAGCTTGGGAGGGACTAGCGGGATAGATGAGCAGTTCTTC. It specifies CASSLGGTSGIDEQFF. The full variable domain, with the rest looked up from reference TRBV5-1 and TRBJ2-1, is KAGVTQTPRYLIKTRGQQVTLSCSPISGHRSVSWYQQTPGQGLQFLFEYFSETQRNKGNFPGRFSGRQFSNSRSEMNVSTLELGDSALYLCASSLGGTSGIDEQFFGPGTRLTVL.

The gene calls are TRBV7-8 and TRBJ1-2; 7 nucleotides align to TRBD1. This CDR3 is built from 13 residues. The V gene end was trimmed by 4 bases and the J gene end by 2 bases; junction bases not matched to a gene: 1. Germline lookup yields CDR1 SGHVS and CDR2 FQNEAQ. CDR3 nucleotide sequence: TGTGCCAGCAGCTCACAGGGGAACTATGGCTACACCTTC. Translating gives CASSSQGNYGYTF.

The V and J genes are TRBV27 and TRBJ2-7; D perhaps matches TRBD2 (6 bases). The CDR3 extends over 14 amino acids. Per the germline V gene, CDR1 is MNHEY and CDR2 is SMNVEV (reference sequence). V gave up 6 bases and J gave up 5 bases, with 17 bases separating them. The CDR3 DNA reads TGTGCCAGCAGGAAGCAGGGACTCAGGGACGAGCAGTACTTC. Protein sequence: CASRKQGLRDEQYF.

This chain connects TRBV6-4 to TRBJ2-3; D perhaps matches TRBD1 (6 bases). CDR1 is MRHNA, CDR2 SNTAGT, per germline. The V gene lost 2 bases and the J gene lost 1 base, with 13 bases spanning the gap. This CDR3 has 16 amino acids. The CDR3 DNA sequence: TGTGCCAGCAGTGACACCCGAGGGGGAGGCACAGATACGCAGTATTTT. This translates into CASSDTRGGGTDTQYF.

The CDR3 region is CASSLEASGRFNEQFF. CDR3 DNA sequence: TGCGCCAGCAGCTTGGAGGCTAGCGGGAGATTCAATGAGCAGTTCTTC. The chain is built from TRBV5-1 and TRBJ2-1, with 10 bases matching TRBD2. Per the germline V gene, CDR1 is SGHRS and CDR2 is YFSETQ. Unmatched junction bases numbered 6, after V lost 0 bases and J lost 6 bases. The CDR3 runs to 16 residues.

J is TRBJ2-2 and V is TRBV7-9; D not certain. V was trimmed by 3 bases and J by 2 bases, leaving 16 bases between them. There are 17 residues in the CDR3. From germline, CDR1 is SEHNR and CDR2 FQNEAQ (reference sequence). The CDR3 DNA reads TGTGCCAGCAGCTTTAATCGCGCAATAACTAACACCGGGGAGCTGTTTTTT. It translates to CASSFNRAITNTGELFF.

V and J are TRBV6-4 and TRBJ2-3; D is perhaps TRBD1 (5 bases). V lost 3 bases and J 6 bases, leaving 13 bases between the germline ends. Germline V gives CDR1 MRHNA, CDR2 SNTAGT. This CDR3 region has 14 residues. The CDR3 here is CASSEGPSSDTQYF. For the CDR3, the DNA is TGTGCCAGCAGTGAGGGGCCTTCTTCGGATACGCAGTATTTT.

This chain uses TRBV27 with TRBJ1-1; 10 bases map to TRBD1. The CDR3 has 14 residues. Trimming at V came to 4 bases and at J to 11 bases, leaving 10 bases not matched to a gene. Germline values: CDR1 MNHEY, CDR2 SMNVEV (reference sequence). The CDR3 DNA follows: TGTGCCAGCAGTTCCACGGGACAGGGGTCTAGGGCTTTCTTT. Encoded protein: CASSSTGQGSRAFF.

The chain is built from TRBV4-1 and TRBJ1-2; D is uncertain. V lost 1 base and J 3 bases, leaving 9 bases between the germline ends. The germline gives CDR1 MGHRA, CDR2 YSYEKL. CDR3 length: 14 residues. For the CDR3, the DNA is TGCGCCAGCAGCCAAGGGGTGGCAGACTATGGCTACACCTTC. Its translation: CASSQGVADYGYTF.

This chain links TRBV6-5 with TRBJ1-1; unclear D gene. From germline, CDR1 is MNHEY and CDR2 SVGAGI. Trimming cost V 5 bases and J 1 base, with 8 bases left between them. The CDR3 has 13 residues. CDR3 in DNA: TGTGCCAGCAGTCCGATTCGGAACACTGAAGCTTTCTTT. Translation: CASSPIRNTEAFF.

The chain joins TRBV6-2 or TRBV6-3 to TRBJ2-7; TRBD2 is a possible D gene (6 bases). CDR1 is MNHEY and CDR2 is SVGEGT in the germline V gene. V was shortened by 6 bases and J by 5 bases, with 17 bases between the two germline ends. The CDR3 is 14 amino acids. As DNA, the CDR3 is TGTGCCAGCAGCCCTGTTAGACTAGTAAACGAGCAGTACTTC. Its protein product is CASSPVRLVNEQYF.

The sample holds one count of this clone. The V and J genes are TRBV5-1 and TRBJ1-2; D remains unclear. V lost 7 bases, J lost 8 bases, and 15 bases lay in between. Per the germline V gene, CDR1 is SGHRS and CDR2 is YFSETQ. The CDR3 is 12 residues long. Here the CDR3 reads CASGRGQLGYTF. DNA for the CDR3: TGCGCCAGCGGCCGGGGTCAATTGGGCTACACCTTC.

The CDR3 region is CASTLLSSGANVLTF. In nucleotides, the CDR3 is TGTGCCAGTACCCTTTTGAGCTCTGGGGCCAACGTCCTGACTTTC. This chain links TRBV19 with TRBJ2-6; no reliable D call. Trimming left V 7 bases short and J 0 bases short, with 10 bases between. CDR1 is LNHDA, CDR2 SQIVND, per germline (reference sequence). The CDR3 totals 15 residues.

The chain carries TRBV6-5 and TRBJ2-1, with 8 bases lining up with TRBD2. Germline lookup yields CDR1 MNHEY and CDR2 SVGAGI. With V trimmed by 5 bases and J by 4 bases, 7 bases remained unmatched. The CDR3 consists of 15 residues. Here the CDR3 reads CASSPGAGAYNEQFF. CDR3 in DNA: TGTGCCAGCAGTCCCGGAGCGGGAGCGTACAATGAGCAGTTCTTC.

J is TRBJ2-1 and V is TRBV5-1, with unresolved D. The V end was cut by 0 bases, the J end by 4 bases, with 11 bases between. CDR3 size: 15 residues. Germline V gene lookup returns CDR1 SGHRS and CDR2 YFSETQ. CDR3 amino acids: CASSLASDRYNEQFF. CDR3 in DNA: TGCGCCAGCAGCTTGGCTTCGGACCGTTACAATGAGCAGTTCTTC.

This clone was seen once. This rearrangement joins TRBV27 to TRBJ1-6; possibly TRBD1 for D (6 bases). Germline V gene lookup returns CDR1 MNHEY and CDR2 SMNVEV (reference sequence). This CDR3 has 12 residues. V lost 8 bases to trimming and J lost 7 bases, with 9 bases between them. CDR3 coding DNA: TGTGCCAGCCTAACAGGGAATTCACCCCTCCACTTT. It specifies CASLTGNSPLHF.

This clone was picked up one time. This chain uses TRBV5-1 with TRBJ2-2; 7 bases are a match to TRBD2. The CDR3 is made up of 16 amino acids. The germline V gene has CDR1 SGHRS and CDR2 YFSETQ. The V gene end was trimmed by 0 bases and the J gene end by 3 bases; junction bases not matched to a gene: 5. CDR3 in DNA: TGCGCCAGCAGCTTGGCCACTAGCGTGGACACCGGGGAGCTGTTTTTT. Translated: CASSLATSVDTGELFF.

CDR3 region: CASSVGQGPSYEQYF. As DNA, the CDR3 is TGTGCCAGCAGCGTAGGACAGGGACCGTCCTACGAGCAGTACTTC. The V and J genes are TRBV5-5 and TRBJ2-7; 8 bases are a match to TRBD1. Germline-derived CDR1 and CDR2 are SGHKS and YYEKEE (reference sequence). The CDR3 covers 15 residues. Germline trimming cut 4 bases from V and 1 base from J; bases unmatched to any gene: 7.